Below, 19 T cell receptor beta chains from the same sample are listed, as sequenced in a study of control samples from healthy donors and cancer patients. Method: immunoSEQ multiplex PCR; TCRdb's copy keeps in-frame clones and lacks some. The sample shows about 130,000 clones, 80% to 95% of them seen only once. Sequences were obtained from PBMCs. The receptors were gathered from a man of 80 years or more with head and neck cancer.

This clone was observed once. The CDR3 DNA follows: TGTGCCAGCAATTCGGCGGTTAACTCCTACAATGAGCAGTTCTTC. The encoded protein is CASNSAVNSYNEQFF. V and J are TRBV6-5 and TRBJ2-1; D gene ambiguous. Germline CDR1 is MNHEY and CDR2 is SVGAGI. V dropped 7 bases and J dropped 0 bases, with 13 bases sitting between them. The CDR3 runs to 15 residues.

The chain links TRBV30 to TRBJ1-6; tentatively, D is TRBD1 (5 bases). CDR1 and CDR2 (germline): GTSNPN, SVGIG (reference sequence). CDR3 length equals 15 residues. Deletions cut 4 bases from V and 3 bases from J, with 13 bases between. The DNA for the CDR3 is TGTGCCTGGAAGGGACGGGCCGGCTATAATTCACCCCTCCACTTT. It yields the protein CAWKGRAGYNSPLHF.

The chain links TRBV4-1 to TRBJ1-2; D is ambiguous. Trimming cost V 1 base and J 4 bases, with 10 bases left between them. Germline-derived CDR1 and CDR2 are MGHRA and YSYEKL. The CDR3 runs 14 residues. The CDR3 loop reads CASSQVNALYGYTF. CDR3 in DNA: TGCGCCAGCAGCCAAGTGAACGCCCTCTATGGCTACACCTTC.

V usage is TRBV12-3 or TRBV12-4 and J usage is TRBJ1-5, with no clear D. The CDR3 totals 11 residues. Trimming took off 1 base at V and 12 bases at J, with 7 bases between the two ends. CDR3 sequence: CASSLGEFQHF. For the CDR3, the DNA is TGTGCCAGCAGTTTAGGGGAATTCCAGCATTTT.

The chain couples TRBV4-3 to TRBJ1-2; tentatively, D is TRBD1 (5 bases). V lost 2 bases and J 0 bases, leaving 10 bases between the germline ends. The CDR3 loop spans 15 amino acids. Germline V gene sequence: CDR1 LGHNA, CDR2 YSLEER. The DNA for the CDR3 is TGCGCCAGCAGCCAAACGAACAGGCCTAACTATGGCTACACCTTC. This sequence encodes CASSQTNRPNYGYTF.

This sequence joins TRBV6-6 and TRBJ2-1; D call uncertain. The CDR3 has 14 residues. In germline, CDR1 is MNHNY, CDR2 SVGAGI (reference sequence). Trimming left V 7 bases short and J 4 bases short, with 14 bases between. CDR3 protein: CASTLRESYNEQFF. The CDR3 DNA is TGTGCCAGCACTTTGAGAGAGTCTTACAATGAGCAGTTCTTC.

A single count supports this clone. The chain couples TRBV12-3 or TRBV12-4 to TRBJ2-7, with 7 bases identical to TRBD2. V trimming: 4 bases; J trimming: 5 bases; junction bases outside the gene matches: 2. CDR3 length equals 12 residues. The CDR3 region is CASSWDYHEQYF. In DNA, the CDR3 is TGTGCCAGCAGTTGGGACTACCACGAGCAGTACTTC.

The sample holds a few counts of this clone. The CDR3 loop is CSARDSYEQYF. CDR3 sequence (DNA): TGCAGTGCGCGGGACAGCTACGAGCAGTACTTC. The V gene is TRBV20-1, the J gene TRBJ2-7; D is possibly TRBD1 (7 bases). The CDR3 has 11 residues. Germline CDR1 is DFQATT and CDR2 is SNEGSKA (reference sequence). The germline V and J ends were trimmed by 6 bases and 3 bases, with 9 bases remaining between them.

The DNA of the CDR3 is TGTGCCAGTAAAAAGGACAGGGGAGGGACAGATACGCAGTATTTT. Encoded protein: CASKKDRGGTDTQYF. The V gene is TRBV19, the J gene TRBJ2-3; 9 bases line up with TRBD1. The V gene's germline CDR1 is LNHDA and CDR2 SQIVND (reference sequence). V lost 7 bases, J lost 3 bases, and 8 bases stayed unmatched. CDR3 length equals 15 residues.

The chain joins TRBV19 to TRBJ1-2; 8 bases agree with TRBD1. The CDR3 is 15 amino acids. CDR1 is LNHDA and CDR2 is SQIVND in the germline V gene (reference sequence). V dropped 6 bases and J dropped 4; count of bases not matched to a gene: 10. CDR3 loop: CASSPGQVNSYGYTF. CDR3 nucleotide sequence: TGTGCCAGTAGCCCGGGACAGGTGAACTCCTATGGCTACACCTTC.

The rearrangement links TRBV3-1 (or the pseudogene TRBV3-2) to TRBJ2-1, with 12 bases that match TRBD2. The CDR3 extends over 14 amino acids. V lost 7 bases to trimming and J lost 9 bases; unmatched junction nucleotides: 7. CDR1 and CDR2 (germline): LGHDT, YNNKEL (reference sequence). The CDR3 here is CASTRTSGESEQFF. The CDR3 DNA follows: TGTGCCAGCACCAGGACTAGCGGGGAGTCTGAGCAGTTCTTC.

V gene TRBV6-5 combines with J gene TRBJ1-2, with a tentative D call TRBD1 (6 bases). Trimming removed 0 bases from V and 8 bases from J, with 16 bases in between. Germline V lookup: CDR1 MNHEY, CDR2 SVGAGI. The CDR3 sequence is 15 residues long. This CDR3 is CASSYSLSHGGGYTF. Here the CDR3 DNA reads TGTGCCAGCAGTTACTCGTTGTCCCATGGGGGCGGCTACACCTTC.

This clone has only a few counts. The CDR3 coding sequence is TGCAGCGTGCTTAAACTCAAGACAGGGGGACGTTCCTACGAGCAGTACTTC. This codes for CSVLKLKTGGRSYEQYF. The chain joins TRBV29-1 to TRBJ2-7; 9 bases align to TRBD1. CDR3 size: 17 residues. J lost 1 base, V lost 6 bases, and 16 bases had no gene match. The germline V gene encodes CDR1 SQVTM and CDR2 ANQGSEA.

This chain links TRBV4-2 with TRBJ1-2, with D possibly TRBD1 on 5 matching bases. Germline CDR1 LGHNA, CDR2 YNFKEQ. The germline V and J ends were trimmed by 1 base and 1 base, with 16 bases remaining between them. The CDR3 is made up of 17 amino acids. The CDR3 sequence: CASSQGVGAWSNYGYTF. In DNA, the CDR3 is TGTGCCAGCAGCCAAGGAGTAGGGGCTTGGAGTAACTATGGCTACACCTTC.

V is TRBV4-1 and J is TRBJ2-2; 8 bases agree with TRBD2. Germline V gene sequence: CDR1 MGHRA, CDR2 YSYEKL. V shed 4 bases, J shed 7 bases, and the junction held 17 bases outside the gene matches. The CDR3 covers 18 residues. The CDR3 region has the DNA TGCGCCAGCAGCCCTCTTCCATGGGCGGGGGGCAAGGACGGGGAGCTGTTTTTT. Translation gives CASSPLPWAGGKDGELFF.

In DNA, the CDR3 is TGTGCCAGCAGCCAAGTGTGGGGACAGGGGGCGGATACGCAGTATTTT. Translated, it gives CASSQVWGQGADTQYF. The chain joins TRBV3-1 (or the pseudogene TRBV3-2) to TRBJ2-3; TRBD1 aligns across 12 bases. The trim removed 1 base at V and 6 bases at J, leaving 5 bases unmatched. Germline-derived CDR1 and CDR2 are LGHDT and YNNKEL (reference sequence). The CDR3 totals 16 residues.

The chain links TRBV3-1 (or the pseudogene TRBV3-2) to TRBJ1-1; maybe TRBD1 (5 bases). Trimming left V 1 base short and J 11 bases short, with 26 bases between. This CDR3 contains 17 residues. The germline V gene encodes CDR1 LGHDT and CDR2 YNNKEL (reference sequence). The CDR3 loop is CASSQALGPSRVLGAFF. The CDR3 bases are TGTGCCAGCAGCCAAGCCCTGGGACCCTCGAGGGTCCTCGGGGCTTTCTTT.

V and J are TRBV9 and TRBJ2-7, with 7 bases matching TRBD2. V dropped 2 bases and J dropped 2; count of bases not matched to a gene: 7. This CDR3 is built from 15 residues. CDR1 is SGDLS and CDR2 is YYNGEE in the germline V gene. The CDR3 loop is CASSVGLQYTYEQYF. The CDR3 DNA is TGTGCCAGCAGCGTGGGACTACAATATACCTACGAGCAGTACTTC.

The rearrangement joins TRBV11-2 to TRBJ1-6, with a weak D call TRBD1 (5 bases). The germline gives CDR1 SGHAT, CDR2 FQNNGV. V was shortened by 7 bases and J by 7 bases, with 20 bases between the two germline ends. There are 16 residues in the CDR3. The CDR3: CASTLAVQGTNSPLHF. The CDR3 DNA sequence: TGTGCCAGCACCCTAGCAGTCCAGGGTACCAATTCACCCCTCCACTTT.